What follows are 30 T cell receptor beta chains derived from one specimen sequenced in a study of response to subunit inactivated influenza vaccine. TCRdb passed the RT-PCR reads through MiXCR, listing each CDR3 protein once. The sample lists 500,000 or so distinct CDR3 sequences; about 15% were seen once. The starting material was CD4+ T cells sorted from PBMCs, obtained about 24 months after vaccination. The receptor set was obtained from a man in his fifties or sixties who received an inactivated influenza vaccine.

The genes are TRBV5-1 and TRBJ1-1; D is ambiguous. Trimming took off 0 bases at V and 11 bases at J, with 14 bases between the two ends. From germline, CDR1 is SGHRS and CDR2 YFSETQ. The CDR3 loop spans 13 amino acids. CDR3 nucleotide sequence: TGCGCCAGCAGCTTGGGTAACGGAGGGCAGGCTTTCTTT. This sequence encodes CASSLGNGGQAFF.

This clonotype was detected only once. The rearrangement uses TRBV20-1 and TRBJ2-7; 9 positions agree with TRBD1. The CDR3 is 17 amino acids. CDR1 and CDR2 from the germline V gene are DFQATT and SNEGSKA (reference sequence). The V and J ends lost 2 bases and 3 bases, in that order; junction bases with no gene match: 14. The CDR3 loop is CSARRLPGQGSFYEQYF. CDR3 nucleotides: TGCAGTGCTAGACGGCTACCGGGACAGGGATCCTTCTACGAGCAGTACTTC.

V and J are TRBV7-2 and TRBJ2-7; 10 nucleotides align to TRBD2. The CDR3 extends over 16 amino acids. Germline loops: CDR1 SGHTA, CDR2 FQGNSA. Germline trimming cut 2 bases from V and 6 bases from J; bases unmatched to any gene: 10. DNA of the CDR3: TGTGCCAGCAGCTTATTTGCTAGCGGGAGTTTGATCGAGCAGTACTTC. Residues: CASSLFASGSLIEQYF.

This clonotype has only a few counts. The chain combines TRBV12-3 or TRBV12-4 with TRBJ2-1; D may be TRBD2 (5 bases). V was shortened by 3 bases and J by 0 bases, with 9 bases between the two germline ends. The CDR3 length is 15 residues. The CDR3 loop reads CASSFEGGSYNEQFF. In nucleotides, the CDR3 is TGTGCCAGCAGTTTCGAGGGCGGCTCCTACAATGAGCAGTTCTTC.

This clonotype turned up a few times. The genes are TRBV14 and TRBJ2-4; a possible D gene is TRBD2 (6 bases). CDR3 length equals 16 residues. V dropped 1 base and J dropped 0 bases, with 10 bases sitting between them. CDR1 is SGHDN and CDR2 is FVKESK in the germline V gene. The CDR3 nucleotides read TGTGCCAGCAGCCAAGGTCCAGCGGGAGCCAAAAACATTCAGTACTTC. Encoded protein: CASSQGPAGAKNIQYF. Using reference TRBV14 and TRBJ2-4 for the parts outside the CDR3, the full variable domain is EAGVTQFPSHSVIEKGQTVTLRCDPISGHDNLYWYRRVMGKEIKFLLHFVKESKQDESGMPNNRFLAERTGGTYSTLKVQPAELEDSGVYFCASSQGPAGAKNIQYFGAGTRLSVL.

The chain combines TRBV5-1 with TRBJ2-7; TRBD2 matches at 11 bases. J gave up 2 bases and V 4 bases, and 8 bases lay outside the gene matches. CDR1 SGHRS and CDR2 YFSETQ come from the germline V gene. The CDR3 spans 16 residues. The chain's CDR3 is CASSKSPSGGTYEQYF. The CDR3 bases are TGCGCCAGCAGCAAATCTCCTAGCGGGGGGACCTACGAGCAGTACTTC. Combining the CDR3 with reference TRBV5-1 and TRBJ2-7 gives the whole variable domain KAGVTQTPRYLIKTRGQQVTLSCSPISGHRSVSWYQQTPGQGLQFLFEYFSETQRNKGNFPGRFSGRQFSNSRSEMNVSTLELGDSALYLCASSKSPSGGTYEQYFGPGTRLTVT.

V usage is TRBV24-1 and J usage is TRBJ2-1, with 10 nucleotides matching TRBD2. V lost 0 bases, J lost 2 bases, and 24 bases stayed unmatched. The CDR3 extends over 24 amino acids. Germline CDR1 KGHDR, CDR2 SFDVKD. DNA of the CDR3: TGTGCCACCAGTGATTTGCCGGGGGTTCGGGCTAGCGGGAGCAAAGGGGTCACCTACAATGAGCAGTTCTTC. Translating gives CATSDLPGVRASGSKGVTYNEQFF.

This clonotype occurred a few times. The V and J genes are TRBV4-1 and TRBJ1-6, with TRBD1 identical over 8 bases. The junction had 5 bases not matched to a gene; V was cut back by 1 base and J by 3 bases. Germline-derived CDR1 and CDR2 are MGHRA and YSYEKL. The CDR3 runs 17 residues. CDR3 residues: CASSQARTGNYNSPLHF. The CDR3 nucleotides are TGCGCCAGCAGCCAAGCACGGACAGGGAACTATAATTCACCCCTCCACTTT.

This clonotype came up a few times. The chain carries TRBV21-1 and TRBJ1-6; the table gives TRBD1 as D, unverified against the DNA. TRBV21-1 is recorded as a pseudogene. CDR3 length: 17 residues. The CDR3 DNA is TGTGCCAGCAGCAAATATCAGGCGCCACTTCGTAATTCACCCCTCCACTTT. Translated, it gives CASSKYQAPLRNSPLHF.

This clonotype showed up just a few times. The chain combines TRBV6-4 with TRBJ1-5, with 11 bases identical to TRBD1. After removal of 6 bases from V and 8 bases from J, the junction contained 9 bases not matched to a gene. The germline V gene encodes CDR1 MRHNA and CDR2 SNTAGT. This CDR3 region has 15 residues. CDR3 sequence reads: CASRTGQGACKPQHF. The DNA for the CDR3 is TGTGCCAGCAGAACCGGACAGGGGGCATGTAAGCCCCAGCATTTT.

There are many counts of this clonotype. The rearrangement joins TRBV10-3 to TRBJ2-3; D is unresolved. CDR3 length: 13 residues. Germline V lookup: CDR1 ENHRY, CDR2 SYGVKD. V gave up 4 bases and J gave up 0 bases, with 5 bases separating them. The CDR3 DNA reads TGTGCCATCAGTGCCTACAGCACAGATACGCAGTATTTT. This encodes CAISAYSTDTQYF.

At least ten counts were recorded for this clonotype. V gene TRBV4-2 combines with J gene TRBJ2-3; 7 nucleotides align to TRBD2. The V gene end was trimmed by 1 base and the J gene end by 6 bases; junction bases not matched to a gene: 10. The CDR3 is made up of 16 amino acids. Germline V gene lookup returns CDR1 LGHNA and CDR2 YNFKEQ. Here the CDR3 reads CASSQAGSGWRDTQYF. The CDR3 DNA reads as TGTGCCAGCAGCCAAGCGGGTAGCGGGTGGCGCGATACGCAGTATTTT.

This chain joins TRBV7-9 and TRBJ2-5; D unclear. The V end was cut by 4 bases, the J end by 3 bases, with 6 bases between. This CDR3 has 12 amino acids. Germline CDR1 reads SEHNR; CDR2 reads FQNEAQ (reference sequence). The CDR3 region has the DNA TGTGCCAGCAGCTATGAGGAAGAGACCCAGTACTTC. It specifies CASSYEEETQYF. The full variable domain, in which reference TRBV7-9 and TRBJ2-5 provide the parts outside the CDR3, is DTGVSQNPRHKITKRGQNVTFRCDPISEHNRLYWYRQTLGQGPEFLTYFQNEAQLEKSRLLSDRFSAERPKGSFSTLEIQRTEQGDSAMYLCASSYEEETQYFGPGTRLLVL.

The chain couples TRBV11-2 to TRBJ2-3, with TRBD2 matching over 9 bases. Germline V gives CDR1 SGHAT, CDR2 FQNNGV. The CDR3 consists of 19 residues. Unmatched junction bases numbered 12, after V lost 2 bases and J lost 0 bases. Here the CDR3 DNA reads TGTGCCAGCAGCTTAAGTCCTAGCGGGAACCCGCCTAGCACAGATACGCAGTATTTT. It codes for CASSLSPSGNPPSTDTQYF.

The J gene is TRBJ2-7, the V gene TRBV6-2 or TRBV6-3; D may be TRBD1 or TRBD2 (5 bases each). Germline CDR1 and CDR2: MNHEY and SVGEGT. The germline V and J ends were trimmed by 5 bases and 3 bases, with 17 bases remaining between them. The CDR3 has 15 residues. The CDR3 spells CASSLKGTANYEQYF. The DNA for the CDR3 is TGTGCCAGCAGTCTAAAAGGGACGGCGAACTACGAGCAGTACTTC.

This clonotype has just a few counts. The V and J genes are TRBV6-2 or TRBV6-3 and TRBJ2-7, with D maybe TRBD2 (5 bases). The V gene lost 6 bases and the J gene lost 5 bases, with 14 bases spanning the gap. Germline CDR1 reads MNHEY; CDR2 reads SVGEGT. The CDR3 extends over 13 amino acids. The DNA for the CDR3 is TGTGCCAGCAGCCGGCGAAGAGGGAACGAGCAGTACTTC. It specifies CASSRRRGNEQYF.

Many counts were recorded for this clonotype. V and J are TRBV10-3 and TRBJ2-1; the match to TRBD1 covers 10 bases. The length of the CDR3 is 16 residues. The germline V gene has CDR1 ENHRY and CDR2 SYGVKD. The V and J ends lost 4 bases and 4 bases, in that order; junction bases with no gene match: 7. The chain's CDR3 is CAISGGDRGSYNEQFF. The CDR3 region has the DNA TGTGCCATCAGTGGCGGGGACAGGGGAAGTTACAATGAGCAGTTCTTC.

This clonotype has more than one count but fewer than ten. The CDR3: CALQGASGANVLTF. CDR3 nucleotide sequence: TGTGCCTTACAGGGGGCATCTGGGGCCAACGTCCTGACTTTC. The chain joins TRBV7-9 to TRBJ2-6; 9 bases map to TRBD1. Trimming took 11 bases from V and 1 from J; bases not matched to a gene: 3. CDR1 is SEHNR, CDR2 FQNEAQ, per germline (reference sequence). The CDR3 is 14 residues long.

A few counts support this clonotype. V usage is TRBV6-1 and J usage is TRBJ2-2; 7 bases align to TRBD1. CDR1 and CDR2 from the germline V gene are MNHNS and SASEGT. The V gene end was trimmed by 8 bases and the J gene end by 6 bases; junction bases not matched to a gene: 9. This CDR3 has 14 amino acids. The CDR3 spells CASRNRGRSGELFF. CDR3 in DNA: TGTGCCAGCCGGAACAGGGGAAGGTCCGGGGAGCTGTTTTTT.

This chain links TRBV5-1 with TRBJ2-1, with D uncertain. The V gene lost 6 bases and the J gene lost 7 bases, with 8 bases spanning the gap. The CDR3 runs 11 residues. Germline V CDR1 and CDR2: SGHRS, YFSETQ. Written as DNA, the CDR3 is TGCGCCAGCACCCCTGGGAATGAGCAGTTCTTC. It codes for CASTPGNEQFF.

This clonotype has ten or more counts. The rearrangement joins TRBV3-1 to TRBJ2-4, with unresolved D. Trimming cost V 2 bases and J 2 bases, with 19 bases left between them. The CDR3 is made up of 18 amino acids. Germline CDR1 is LGHDT and CDR2 is YNNKEL (reference sequence). CDR3 in amino acids: CASSQSSLATLTKNIQYF. The CDR3 nucleotides read TGTGCCAGCAGCCAATCATCGTTGGCAACCTTGACCAAAAACATTCAGTACTTC.

In its sample, this clonotype was seen many times. This chain joins TRBV6-2 or TRBV6-3 and TRBJ2-1, with 13 bases lining up with TRBD2. The germline CDR1 and CDR2 sequences are MNHEY and SVGEGT. This CDR3 spans 15 amino acids. After removal of 5 bases from V and 4 bases from J, the junction contained 2 bases not matched to a gene. CDR3 nucleotide sequence: TGTGCCAGCAGTCAGGGACTAGCGGGATACAATGAGCAGTTCTTC. Its translation: CASSQGLAGYNEQFF.

The rearrangement uses TRBV7-9 and TRBJ2-1; D is unresolved. There are 14 residues in the CDR3. CDR1 is SEHNR and CDR2 is FQNEAQ in the germline V gene (reference sequence). The V gene lost 7 bases and the J gene lost 9 bases, with 19 bases spanning the gap. The CDR3 coding sequence is TGTGCCAGCACCTCCTGGCGCGGTGTTACTGAGCAGTTCTTC. Translating it yields CASTSWRGVTEQFF.

This clonotype was observed a few times. V and J are TRBV5-1 and TRBJ2-1, with 12 positions matching TRBD1. The CDR3 is made up of 15 amino acids. Germline V gene lookup returns CDR1 SGHRS and CDR2 YFSETQ. V lost 2 bases and J lost 8; bases outside the gene matches: 5. This CDR3 is CASSFTGQGADEQFF. CDR3 DNA: TGCGCCAGCAGCTTTACGGGACAGGGGGCCGATGAGCAGTTCTTC.

Many counts were recorded for this clonotype. The V gene is TRBV5-5, the J gene TRBJ1-5; TRBD1 might be the D (6 bases). The CDR3 sequence is 15 residues long. Germline V gene sequence: CDR1 SGHKS, CDR2 YYEKEE (reference sequence). V lost 0 bases, J lost 4 bases, and 11 bases lay in between. CDR3 protein: CASSLDGQPNQPQHF. CDR3 DNA sequence: TGTGCCAGCAGCTTGGATGGACAGCCGAATCAGCCCCAGCATTTT. The whole variable domain, remainder taken from reference TRBV5-5 and TRBJ1-5, is DAGVTQSPTHLIKTRGQQVTLRCSPISGHKSVSWYQQVLGQGPQFIFQYYEKEERGRGNFPDRFSARQFPNYSSELNVNALLLGDSALYLCASSLDGQPNQPQHFGDGTRLSIL.

This clonotype has a count of ten or more. CDR3: CASSLRTADLGSEAFF. The CDR3 DNA sequence: TGCGCCAGCAGCTTAAGGACAGCCGATCTCGGGTCTGAAGCTTTCTTT. V is TRBV5-1 and J is TRBJ1-1; a possible D gene is TRBD1 (6 bases). Germline lookup yields CDR1 SGHRS and CDR2 YFSETQ. This CDR3 contains 16 residues. V lost 2 bases, J lost 6 bases, and 20 bases lay in between. The full variable domain, with the rest looked up from reference TRBV5-1 and TRBJ1-1, is KAGVTQTPRYLIKTRGQQVTLSCSPISGHRSVSWYQQTPGQGLQFLFEYFSETQRNKGNFPGRFSGRQFSNSRSEMNVSTLELGDSALYLCASSLRTADLGSEAFFGQGTRLTVV.

This clonotype occurred a few times. This sequence joins TRBV7-9 and TRBJ1-2, with TRBD1 matching over 9 bases. V lost 3 bases to trimming and J lost 7 bases; unmatched junction nucleotides: 12. Germline loops: CDR1 SEHNR, CDR2 FQNEAQ (reference sequence). The CDR3 is made up of 16 amino acids. This chain's CDR3 is CASSFPLTGGASGYTF. The CDR3 coding sequence is TGTGCCAGCAGCTTCCCCCTAACAGGGGGCGCGAGTGGCTACACCTTC.

This clonotype showed up just a few times. This chain uses TRBV20-1 with TRBJ2-7, with no clear D. Trimming stripped 6 bases from V and 0 bases from J, with 9 bases between. Germline CDR1 reads DFQATT; CDR2 reads SNEGSKA (reference sequence). The CDR3 spans 12 residues. The CDR3 region has the DNA TGCAGTGCCCCGGACCTCTCCTACGAGCAGTACTTC. Residues: CSAPDLSYEQYF.

A few counts support this clonotype. The chain uses TRBV5-1 and TRBJ1-1, with a weak D call TRBD1 (5 bases). The V end was cut by 2 bases, the J end by 8 bases, with 13 bases between. Germline CDR1 reads SGHRS; CDR2 reads YFSETQ. CDR3 length equals 13 residues. The CDR3 sequence: CASSFTGEREAFF. CDR3 bases: TGCGCCAGCAGCTTTACAGGAGAAAGAGAAGCTTTCTTT.

The chain uses TRBV7-2 and TRBJ2-3; D ambiguous. Germline-derived CDR1 and CDR2 are SGHTA and FQGNSA. V was shortened by 1 base and J by 5 bases, with 13 bases between the two germline ends. The CDR3 runs 15 residues. Written as DNA, the CDR3 is TGTGCCAGCAGCTTAGGAGGTGAACGAGTAGATACGCAGTATTTT. This codes for CASSLGGERVDTQYF.